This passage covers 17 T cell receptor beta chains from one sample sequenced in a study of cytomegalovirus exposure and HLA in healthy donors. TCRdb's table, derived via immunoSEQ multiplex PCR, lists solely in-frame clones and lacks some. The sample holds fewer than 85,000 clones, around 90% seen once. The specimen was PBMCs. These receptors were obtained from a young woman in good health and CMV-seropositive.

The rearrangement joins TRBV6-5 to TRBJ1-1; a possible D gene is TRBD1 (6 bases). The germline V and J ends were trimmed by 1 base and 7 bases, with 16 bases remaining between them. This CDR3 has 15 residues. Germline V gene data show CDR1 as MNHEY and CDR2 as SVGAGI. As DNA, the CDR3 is TGTGCCAGCAGTTACTTGGGGTCGGACAGCGGTGAAGCTTTCTTT. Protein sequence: CASSYLGSDSGEAFF.

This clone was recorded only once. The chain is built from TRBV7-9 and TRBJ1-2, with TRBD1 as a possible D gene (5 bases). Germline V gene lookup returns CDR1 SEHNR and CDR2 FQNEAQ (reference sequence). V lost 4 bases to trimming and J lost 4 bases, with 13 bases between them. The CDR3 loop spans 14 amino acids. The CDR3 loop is CASSSTGSFYGYTF. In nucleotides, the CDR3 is TGTGCCAGCAGCTCCACAGGATCCTTCTATGGCTACACCTTC.

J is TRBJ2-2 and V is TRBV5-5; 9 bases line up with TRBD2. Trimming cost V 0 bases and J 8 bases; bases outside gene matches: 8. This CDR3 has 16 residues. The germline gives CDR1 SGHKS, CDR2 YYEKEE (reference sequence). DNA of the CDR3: TGTGCCAGCAGCTTGGTACCGGGACTAGCTATAGGGGAGCTGTTTTTT. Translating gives CASSLVPGLAIGELFF.

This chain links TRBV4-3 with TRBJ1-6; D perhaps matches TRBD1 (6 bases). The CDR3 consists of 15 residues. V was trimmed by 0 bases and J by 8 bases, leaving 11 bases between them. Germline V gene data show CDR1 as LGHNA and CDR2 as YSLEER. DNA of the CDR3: TGCGCCAGCAGCCAAGAGACAGGCCCGGATTCACCCCTCCACTTT. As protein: CASSQETGPDSPLHF.

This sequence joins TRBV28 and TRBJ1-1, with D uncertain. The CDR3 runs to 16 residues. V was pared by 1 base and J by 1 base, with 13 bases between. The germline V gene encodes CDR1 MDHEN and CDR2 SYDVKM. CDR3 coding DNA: TGTGCCAGCAGTTTATATACCAACGAGGGGAACACTGAAGCTTTCTTT. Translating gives CASSLYTNEGNTEAFF.

CDR3 residues: CAWGQVYGYTF. The CDR3 coding sequence is TGTGCCTGGGGACAGGTCTATGGCTACACCTTC. V usage is TRBV30 and J usage is TRBJ1-2; TRBD1 agrees at 7 bases. In germline, CDR1 is GTSNPN, CDR2 SVGIG (reference sequence). The CDR3 runs 11 residues. The junction had 1 base not matched to a gene; V was cut back by 5 bases and J by 4 bases.

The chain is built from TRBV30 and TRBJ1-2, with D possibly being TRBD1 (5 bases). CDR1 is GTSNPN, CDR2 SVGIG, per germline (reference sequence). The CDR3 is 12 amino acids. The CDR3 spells CARREGRYGYTF. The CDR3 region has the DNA TGTGCACGGAGGGAGGGACGTTATGGCTACACCTTC.

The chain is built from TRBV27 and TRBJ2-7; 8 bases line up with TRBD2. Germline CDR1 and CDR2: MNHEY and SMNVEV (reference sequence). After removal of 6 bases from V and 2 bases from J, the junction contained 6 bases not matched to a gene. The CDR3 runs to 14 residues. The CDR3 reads CASSPGTRAYEQYF. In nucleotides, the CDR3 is TGTGCCAGCAGCCCCGGGACTAGGGCCTACGAGCAGTACTTC.

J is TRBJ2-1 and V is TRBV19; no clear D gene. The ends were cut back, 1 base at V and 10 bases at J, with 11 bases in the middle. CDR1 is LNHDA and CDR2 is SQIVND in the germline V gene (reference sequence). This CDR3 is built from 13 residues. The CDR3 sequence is CASSIADISEQFF. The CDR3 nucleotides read TGTGCCAGTAGTATAGCTGACATCTCAGAGCAGTTCTTC.

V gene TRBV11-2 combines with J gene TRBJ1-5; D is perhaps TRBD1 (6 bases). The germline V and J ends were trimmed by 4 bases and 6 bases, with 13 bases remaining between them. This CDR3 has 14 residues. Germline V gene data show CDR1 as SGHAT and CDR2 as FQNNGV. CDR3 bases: TGTGCCAGCAGCTCAACAGGGCGAGGTCAGCCCCAGCATTTT. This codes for CASSSTGRGQPQHF.

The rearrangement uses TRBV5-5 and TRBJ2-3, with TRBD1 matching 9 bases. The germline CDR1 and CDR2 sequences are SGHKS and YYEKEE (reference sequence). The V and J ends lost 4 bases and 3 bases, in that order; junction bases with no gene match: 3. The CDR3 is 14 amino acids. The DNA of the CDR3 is TGTGCCAGCAGCATCGGGACAGGGACAGATACGCAGTATTTT. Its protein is CASSIGTGTDTQYF.

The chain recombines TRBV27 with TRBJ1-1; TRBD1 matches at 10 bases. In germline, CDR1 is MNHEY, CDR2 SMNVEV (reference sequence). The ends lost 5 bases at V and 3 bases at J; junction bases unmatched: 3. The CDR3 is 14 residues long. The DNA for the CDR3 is TGTGCCAGCAGTCTGGGGACAGGGGACACTGAAGCTTTCTTT. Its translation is CASSLGTGDTEAFF.

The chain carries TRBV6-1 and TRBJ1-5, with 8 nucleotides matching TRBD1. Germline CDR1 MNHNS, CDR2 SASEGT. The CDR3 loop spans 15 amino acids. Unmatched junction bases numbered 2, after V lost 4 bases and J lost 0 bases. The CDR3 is CASSGQGYSNQPQHF. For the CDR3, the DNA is TGTGCCAGCAGTGGACAGGGGTATAGCAATCAGCCCCAGCATTTT.

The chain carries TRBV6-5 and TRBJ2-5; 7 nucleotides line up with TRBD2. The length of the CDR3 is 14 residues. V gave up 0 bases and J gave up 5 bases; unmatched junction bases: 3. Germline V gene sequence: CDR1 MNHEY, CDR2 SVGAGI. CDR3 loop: CASSYSGAGETQYF. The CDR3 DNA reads TGTGCCAGCAGTTACTCAGGAGCGGGGGAGACCCAGTACTTC.

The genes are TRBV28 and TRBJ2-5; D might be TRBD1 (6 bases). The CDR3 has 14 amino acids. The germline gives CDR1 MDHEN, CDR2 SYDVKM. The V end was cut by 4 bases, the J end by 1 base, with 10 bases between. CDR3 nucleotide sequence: TGTGCCAGCAGTTCCGGACAGAGCCAAGAGACCCAGTACTTC. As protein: CASSSGQSQETQYF.

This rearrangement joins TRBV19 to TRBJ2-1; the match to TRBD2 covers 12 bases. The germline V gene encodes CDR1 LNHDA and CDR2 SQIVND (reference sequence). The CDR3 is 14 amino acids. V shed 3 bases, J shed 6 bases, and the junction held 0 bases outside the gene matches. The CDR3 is CASSMGLAGNEQFF. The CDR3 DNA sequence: TGTGCCAGTAGTATGGGACTAGCGGGCAATGAGCAGTTCTTC.

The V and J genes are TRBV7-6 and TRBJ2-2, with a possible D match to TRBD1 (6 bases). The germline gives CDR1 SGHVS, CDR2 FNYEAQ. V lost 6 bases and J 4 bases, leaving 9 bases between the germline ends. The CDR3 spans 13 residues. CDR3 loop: CASSTGPTGELFF. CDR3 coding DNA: TGTGCCAGCAGTACAGGGCCCACCGGGGAGCTGTTTTTT.